Shown below are 5 T cell receptor beta chains from a single sample sequenced in a study of Ad26.COV2.S vaccination and SARS-CoV-2 variants. As to treatment: around 19 received Ad26.COV2.S at low or high dose, single or two shots; 5 received placebo; per-sample allocation not given. On day 63 after the first injection, vaccine and placebo recipients gave samples. Only in-frame clones appear in the TCRdb table, and some are missing; sequencing was by immunoSEQ multiplex PCR. The sample includes roughly 700,000 clones, about 89% seen only once; the top ten take approximately 1.5%. Specimen: peripheral blood, collected in a trial of Ad26.COV2.S vaccine versus placebo. The receptors were gathered from a person aged 18-60 years who received the Ad26.COV2.S COVID-19 vaccine or a placebo.

This chain joins TRBV2 and TRBJ2-4; D uncertain. Trimming pared 3 bases from V and 6 bases from J, leaving 9 bases between. Looked up from germline, CDR1 is SNHLY and CDR2 is FYNNEI. This CDR3 spans 13 amino acids. The CDR3 region is CASSDPRANIQYF. DNA of the CDR3: TGTGCCAGCAGTGACCCCCGAGCAAACATTCAGTACTTC.

The V gene is TRBV9, the J gene TRBJ2-3; 10 nucleotides align to TRBD2. The CDR3 extends over 18 amino acids. J was trimmed by 1 base and V by 0 bases; bases with no gene match: 8. CDR1 and CDR2 from the germline V gene are SGDLS and YYNGEE. The CDR3 nucleotides are TGTGCCAGCAGCGTAGCGGCTAGCGGGGGTCTTCGCACAGATACGCAGTATTTT. It is translated as CASSVAASGGLRTDTQYF.

The chain uses TRBV6-2 or TRBV6-3 and TRBJ2-1; TRBD1 is a possible D gene (5 bases). Germline CDR1 reads MNHEY; CDR2 reads SVGEGT. V shed 0 bases and J shed 6 bases, with 9 bases lying between them. The CDR3 has 14 amino acids. The CDR3 DNA follows: TGTGCCAGCAGTTACTCAGGGGTGCTCAATGAGCAGTTCTTC. Translating gives CASSYSGVLNEQFF.

This clone was seen a single time. The rearrangement uses TRBV15 and TRBJ1-2; weak D call: TRBD1 (6 bases). The germline CDR1 and CDR2 sequences are LNHNV and YYDKDF (reference sequence). The ends were cut back, 0 bases at V and 4 bases at J, with 18 bases in the middle. This CDR3 is built from 17 residues. CDR3 residues: CATSRDRRGHSSYGYTF. CDR3 sequence (DNA): TGTGCCACCAGCAGAGATCGTAGGGGACACTCGAGCTATGGCTACACCTTC.

J is TRBJ2-7 and V is TRBV19; D possibly uses TRBD1 or TRBD2 (5 bases each). With 7 bases removed from V and 2 bases from J, the gap between germline ends came to 15 bases. Germline CDR1 is LNHDA and CDR2 is SQIVND (reference sequence). The CDR3 runs to 14 residues. The CDR3 region has the DNA TGTGCCAGTACGACCGGGACGGGACCCTACGAGCAGTACTTC. Encoded protein: CASTTGTGPYEQYF.